One and the same sample provided the 20 T cell receptor beta chains below, sequenced in a study of human T cells and chemical hapten exposure. Indicated time point: healthy volunteer bleed at 6 weeks. It was unfractionated whole blood from which total RNA was extracted. TCRdb reprocessed the RACE reads via MiXCR and lists one record per CDR3 protein. The table records 65,000 or so distinct CDR3 sequences, around 6.1% of them present only once. Source material: whole blood. All receptors come from a female donor in good health. Some clones in this sample may be carry-over from other donors' samples.

There are many counts of this clonotype. This chain connects TRBV29-1 to TRBJ2-1; D not resolved. V dropped 1 base and J dropped 7 bases, with 8 bases sitting between them. The CDR3 sequence is 12 residues long. Per germline, CDR1 SQVTM and CDR2 ANQGSEA. DNA for the CDR3: TGCAGCGTTGAAGTTAAGGGAAATGAGCAGTTCTTC. Translated, it gives CSVEVKGNEQFF.

This clonotype was seen repeatedly, ten times or more. The chain combines TRBV29-1 with TRBJ2-5; D call uncertain. The CDR3 runs 14 residues. CDR1 SQVTM and CDR2 ANQGSEA come from the germline V gene. V was pared by 6 bases and J by 0 bases, with 14 bases between. CDR3 in DNA: TGCAGCGTCCCCGTCCCGAATAACCAAGAGACCCAGTACTTC. Encoded protein: CSVPVPNNQETQYF.

The chain combines TRBV2 with TRBJ1-1; TRBD1 agrees at 12 bases. Germline V gene lookup returns CDR1 SNHLY and CDR2 FYNNEI. V was clipped by 6 bases and J by 7 bases; unmatched bases: 12. The CDR3 sequence is 16 residues long. The CDR3 protein is CASSPSGTGGLGEAFF. CDR3 coding DNA: TGTGCCAGCAGCCCCAGTGGGACAGGGGGCTTAGGTGAAGCTTTCTTT.

This clonotype was seen ten or more times. V and J are TRBV3-1 and TRBJ2-5; possibly TRBD2 for D (5 bases). Trimming shortened V by 1 base and J by 13 bases, and 16 bases separated the two germline ends. Germline CDR1 reads LGHDT; CDR2 reads YNNKEL (reference sequence). The CDR3 runs to 13 residues. CDR3 DNA: TGTGCCAGCAGCCAAGCCCGGACCGGGGAAATGTACTTC. This sequence encodes CASSQARTGEMYF.

The chain joins TRBV29-1 to TRBJ2-3; 11 bases are shared with TRBD2. This CDR3 contains 15 residues. Germline V gene lookup returns CDR1 SQVTM and CDR2 ANQGSEA. V lost 1 base and J lost 1; bases outside the gene matches: 1. The CDR3 here is CSVEVGLAGTDTQYF. The CDR3 DNA follows: TGCAGCGTTGAAGTGGGACTAGCGGGCACAGATACGCAGTATTTT.

This clonotype was recorded a few times. This rearrangement joins TRBV5-1 to TRBJ1-5; D perhaps matches TRBD1 (5 bases). The germline V gene has CDR1 SGHRS and CDR2 YFSETQ. This CDR3 is 15 amino acids long. Trimming cost V 0 bases and J 0 bases, with 7 bases left between them. As DNA, the CDR3 is TGCGCCAGCAGCTTGGCGGGGGTTAGCAATCAGCCCCAGCATTTT. Translating gives CASSLAGVSNQPQHF.

This clonotype was detected many times. The chain is built from TRBV3-1 and TRBJ1-3; D ambiguous. The ends were cut back, 4 bases at V and 1 base at J, with 11 bases in the middle. The CDR3 spans 15 residues. Looked up from germline, CDR1 is LGHDT and CDR2 is YNNKEL (reference sequence). The CDR3 region is CASSLYSNSGNTIYF. The CDR3 nucleotides read TGTGCCAGCAGCCTCTACAGTAATTCTGGAAACACCATATATTTT.

This clonotype showed up many times. This sequence joins TRBV12-3 or TRBV12-4 and TRBJ1-4, with a weak D call TRBD1 (5 bases). Trimming left V 6 bases short and J 7 bases short, with 21 bases between. CDR3 size: 16 residues. The CDR3 DNA reads as TGTGCCAGCAGCATTACGTGGGACCCAGAGAGTGAAAAACTGTTTTTT. Its protein product is CASSITWDPESEKLFF.

This clonotype was seen many times. This chain connects TRBV30 to TRBJ2-7, with 10 positions matching TRBD2. Germline CDR1 is GTSNPN and CDR2 is SVGIG (reference sequence). The CDR3 runs 13 residues. V was clipped by 8 bases and J by 4 bases; unmatched bases: 8. CDR3 coding DNA: TGTGCCGGGCTCCTAGCGGGAGCTTACGAGCAGTACTTC. Its protein is CAGLLAGAYEQYF.

This clonotype was seen a few times. The chain couples TRBV9 to TRBJ1-1; D perhaps matches TRBD1 (5 bases). CDR3 length equals 16 residues. CDR1 and CDR2 (germline): SGDLS, YYNGEE. V gave up 0 bases and J gave up 6 bases, with 18 bases separating them. This CDR3 reads CASSVDGSGYSAEAFF. Here the CDR3 DNA reads TGTGCCAGCAGCGTAGACGGGTCAGGGTATAGTGCTGAAGCTTTCTTT.

Many counts were recorded for this clonotype. The rearrangement uses TRBV24-1 and TRBJ2-7; no clear D gene. The CDR3 is 14 residues long. CDR1 KGHDR and CDR2 SFDVKD come from the germline V gene. The ends were cut back, 2 bases at V and 5 bases at J, with 12 bases in the middle. CDR3 in amino acids: CATSDSFGPHEQYF. For the CDR3, the DNA is TGTGCCACCAGTGATTCTTTCGGTCCCCACGAGCAGTACTTC.

This clonotype was detected only a few times. The chain links TRBV6-6 to TRBJ1-2, with TRBD1 matching 7 bases. This CDR3 is 13 amino acids long. Germline-derived CDR1 and CDR2 are MNHNY and SVGAGI (reference sequence). The V gene end was trimmed by 4 bases and the J gene end by 8 bases; junction bases not matched to a gene: 7. The chain's CDR3 is CASSSGGGEGYTF. DNA of the CDR3: TGTGCCAGCAGTTCAGGGGGTGGGGAAGGCTACACCTTC.

Relative to its sample, this clonotype is medium-sized. This chain uses TRBV18 with TRBJ2-4; 7 bases are shared with TRBD1. This CDR3 region has 16 residues. The germline CDR1 and CDR2 sequences are KGHSH and LQKENI. The ends lost 3 bases at V and 9 bases at J; junction bases unmatched: 14. DNA of the CDR3: TGTGCCAGCTCACCCGGACAGGCGACCCTTCAAAGCATTCAGTACTTC. Encoded protein: CASSPGQATLQSIQYF.

The rearrangement links TRBV28 to TRBJ2-3; D might be TRBD1 (7 bases). CDR3 length: 15 amino acids. CDR1 and CDR2 from the germline V gene are MDHEN and SYDVKM. The germline V and J ends were trimmed by 7 bases and 3 bases, with 17 bases remaining between them. The CDR3 loop reads CASTLSPGGTDTQYF. The CDR3, as DNA: TGTGCCAGCACCCTTTCCCCAGGGGGGACAGATACGCAGTATTTT.

J is TRBJ1-5 and V is TRBV6-5; maybe TRBD1 (6 bases). Germline CDR1 reads MNHEY; CDR2 reads SVGAGI. This CDR3 has 17 residues. V was pared by 2 bases and J by 2 bases, with 16 bases between. This chain's CDR3 is CASSYPPGQMGNQPQHF. The CDR3 DNA is TGTGCCAGCAGTTACCCTCCAGGACAGATGGGCAATCAGCCCCAGCATTTT.

This rearrangement joins TRBV3-1 to TRBJ2-3; the D gene could be TRBD1 or TRBD2 (5 bases each). Germline V gene lookup returns CDR1 LGHDT and CDR2 YNNKEL (reference sequence). V lost 1 base to trimming and J lost 8 bases, with 7 bases between them. The CDR3 is 12 amino acids. CDR3 in amino acids: CASSQAGATQYF. The CDR3 DNA follows: TGTGCCAGCAGCCAAGCCGGGGCTACGCAGTATTTT.

This clonotype was seen ten or more times. The rearrangement joins TRBV20-1 to TRBJ2-3; possible D gene TRBD2, 6 bases. The CDR3 has 15 amino acids. The V gene's germline CDR1 is DFQATT and CDR2 SNEGSKA (reference sequence). The V end lost 6 bases, the J end lost 2 bases, and 18 bases lay between the germline ends. The CDR3 loop is CSAALAAAYTDTQYF. CDR3 nucleotides: TGCAGTGCGGCATTAGCGGCTGCCTACACAGATACGCAGTATTTT.

This clonotype was detected ten times or more. The chain links TRBV7-9 to TRBJ2-3, with 12 bases fitting TRBD2. CDR1 is SEHNR, CDR2 FQNEAQ, per germline (reference sequence). The trim removed 4 bases at V and 4 bases at J, leaving 9 bases unmatched. The CDR3 has 17 amino acids. CDR3 residues: CASSSLTSGRTPDTQYF. CDR3 sequence (DNA): TGTGCCAGCAGCTCCCTGACTAGCGGGAGAACCCCAGATACGCAGTATTTT.

This clonotype was picked up many times. The CDR3 DNA follows: TGTGCCAGCAGTCCGGGGCCGGGCCTCATCACGGGAAATGAAAAACTGTTTTTT. It specifies CASSPGPGLITGNEKLFF. The genes are TRBV6-1 and TRBJ1-4, with a weak D call TRBD1 (5 bases). The CDR3 is made up of 18 amino acids. CDR1 is MNHNS and CDR2 is SASEGT in the germline V gene. Trimming left V 5 bases short and J 5 bases short, with 24 bases between.

This clonotype was observed a few times. This sequence joins TRBV20-1 and TRBJ2-1, with 9 bases lining up with TRBD2. The CDR3 has 15 residues. Trimming took 0 bases from V and 5 from J; bases not matched to a gene: 5. The V gene's germline CDR1 is DFQATT and CDR2 SNEGSKA (reference sequence). DNA of the CDR3: TGCAGTGCTAGAGACCCTAGCGGGGTACACAATGAGCAGTTCTTC. Amino acids: CSARDPSGVHNEQFF.